This TCR beta chain was sequenced for a study of radiotherapy plus CTLA-4 blockade in lung cancer. Sequencing was performed with immunoSEQ multiplex PCR; in TCRdb, only in-frame clones are kept and a portion is missing. The sample carries about 85,000 clones, approximately 83% recorded once. This clone showed up just once. What it binds is not known. Points from the study as a whole: TCR clones of tumor origin grew in blood after radiotherapy plus ipilimumab.

The V gene's germline CDR1 is SGDLS and CDR2 YYNGEE. The CDR3 runs 16 residues. V lost 4 bases, J lost 4 bases, and 12 bases stayed unmatched. The V and J genes are TRBV9 and TRBJ2-3, with 7 bases matching TRBD1. The material sequenced was peripheral blood, taken from a patient treated with radiotherapy plus ipilimumab. The TCR comes from a human donor with non-small cell lung cancer who had a partial response to radiotherapy plus ipilimumab. CDR3 sequence reads: CASSLLQGIGADTQYF. Written as DNA, the CDR3 is TGTGCCAGCAGCCTCCTACAGGGGATAGGGGCAGATACGCAGTATTTT.